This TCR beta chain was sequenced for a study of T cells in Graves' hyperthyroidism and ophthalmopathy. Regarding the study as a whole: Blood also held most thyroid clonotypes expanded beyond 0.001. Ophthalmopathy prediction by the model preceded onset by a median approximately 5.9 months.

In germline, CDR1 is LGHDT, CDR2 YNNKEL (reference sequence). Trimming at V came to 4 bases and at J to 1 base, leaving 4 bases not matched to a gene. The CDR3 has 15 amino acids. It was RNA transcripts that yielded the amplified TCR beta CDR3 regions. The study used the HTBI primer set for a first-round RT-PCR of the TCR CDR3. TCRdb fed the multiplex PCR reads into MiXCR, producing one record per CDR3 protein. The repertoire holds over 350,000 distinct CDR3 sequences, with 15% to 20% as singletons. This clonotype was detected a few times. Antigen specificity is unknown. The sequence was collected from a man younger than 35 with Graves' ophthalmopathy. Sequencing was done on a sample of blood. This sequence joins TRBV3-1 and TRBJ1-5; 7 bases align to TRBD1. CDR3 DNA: TGTGCCAGCAGCCCCAGGGGGGTGAGCAATCAGCCCCAGCATTTT. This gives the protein CASSPRGVSNQPQHF. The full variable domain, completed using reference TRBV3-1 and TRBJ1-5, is DTAVSQTPKYLVTQMGNDKSIKCEQNLGHDTMYWYKQDSKKFLKIMFSYNNKELIINETVPNRFSPKSPDKAHLNLHINSLELGDSAVYFCASSPRGVSNQPQHFGDGTRLSIL.